This TCR beta chain was captured in a study of response to subunit inactivated influenza vaccine. A single record per CDR3 protein comes from TCRdb applying MiXCR to the RT-PCR reads. Here the sample spans almost 600,000 distinct CDR3 sequences, approximately 14% being singletons. Between the trimmed V and J ends, which lost 1 base and 2 bases, there was a span of 9 bases. CDR1 and CDR2 from the germline V gene are SGHVS and FQNEAQ. The CDR3 consists of 15 residues. The chain recombines TRBV7-8 with TRBJ1-5; D is perhaps TRBD1 (5 bases). The starting material was PBMCs from blood, obtained about 11 days after vaccination. The origin of this receptor is a man aged 45 to 65 who received an inactivated influenza vaccine. The CDR3 loop reads CASSLGGRRNQPQHF. DNA for the CDR3: TGTGCCAGCAGCTTAGGGGGCAGACGCAATCAGCCCCAGCATTTT.